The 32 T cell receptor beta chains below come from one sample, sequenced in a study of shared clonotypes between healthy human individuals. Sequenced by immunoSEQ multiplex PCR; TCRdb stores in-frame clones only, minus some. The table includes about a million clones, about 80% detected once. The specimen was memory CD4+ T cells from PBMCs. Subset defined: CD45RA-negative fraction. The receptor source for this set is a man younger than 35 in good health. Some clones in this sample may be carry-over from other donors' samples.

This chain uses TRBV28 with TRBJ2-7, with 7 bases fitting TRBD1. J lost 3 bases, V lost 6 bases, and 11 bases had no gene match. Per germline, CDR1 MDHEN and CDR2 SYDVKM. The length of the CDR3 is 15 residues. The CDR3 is CASRLSQGELYEQYF. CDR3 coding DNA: TGTGCCAGCAGGTTGAGTCAGGGGGAACTCTACGAGCAGTACTTC.

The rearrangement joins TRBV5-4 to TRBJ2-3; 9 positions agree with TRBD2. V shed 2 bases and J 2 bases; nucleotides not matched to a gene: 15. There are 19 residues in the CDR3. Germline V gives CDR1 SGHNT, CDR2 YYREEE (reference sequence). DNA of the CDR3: TGTGCCAGCAGCTTAGGGGGCGCAAGCGGGAGGACCCCCACAGATACGCAGTATTTT. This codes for CASSLGGASGRTPTDTQYF.

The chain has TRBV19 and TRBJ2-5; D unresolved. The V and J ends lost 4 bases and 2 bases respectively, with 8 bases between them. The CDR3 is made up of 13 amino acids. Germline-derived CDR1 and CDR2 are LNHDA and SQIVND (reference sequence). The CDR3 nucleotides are TGTGCCAGTAGTACCCCGGAACAAGAGACCCAGTACTTC. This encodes CASSTPEQETQYF.

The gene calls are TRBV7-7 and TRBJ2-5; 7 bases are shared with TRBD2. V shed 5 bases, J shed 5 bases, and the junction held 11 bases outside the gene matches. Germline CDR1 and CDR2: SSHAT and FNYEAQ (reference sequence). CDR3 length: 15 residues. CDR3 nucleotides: TGTGCCAGCAGCCCCCTGGGAGGGCCCGAGGAGACCCAGTACTTC. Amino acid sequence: CASSPLGGPEETQYF. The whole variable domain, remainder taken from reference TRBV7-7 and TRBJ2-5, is GAGVSQSPRYKVTKRGQDVTLRCDPISSHATLYWYQQALGQGPEFLTYFNYEAQPDKSGLPSDRFSAERPEGSISTLTIQRTEQRDSAMYRCASSPLGGPEETQYFGPGTRLLVL.

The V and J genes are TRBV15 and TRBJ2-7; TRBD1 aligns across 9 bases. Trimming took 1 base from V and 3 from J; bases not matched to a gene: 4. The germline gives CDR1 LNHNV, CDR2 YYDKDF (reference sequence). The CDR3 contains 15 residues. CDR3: CATSRAGQGFYEQYF. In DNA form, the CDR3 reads TGTGCCACCAGCAGAGCGGGACAGGGCTTCTACGAGCAGTACTTC.

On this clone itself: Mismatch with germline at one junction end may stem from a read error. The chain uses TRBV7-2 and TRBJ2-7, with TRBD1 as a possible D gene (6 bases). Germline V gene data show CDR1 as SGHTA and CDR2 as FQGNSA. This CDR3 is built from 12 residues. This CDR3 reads CASSRAQGDRNF. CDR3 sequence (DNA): TGTGCCAGCAGCAGGGCCCAGGGCGACAGGAACTTC. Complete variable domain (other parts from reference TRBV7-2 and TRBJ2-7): GAGVSQSPSNKVTEKGKDVELRCDPISGHTALYWYRQSLGQGLEFLIYFQGNSAPDKSGLPSDRFSAERTGGSVSTLTIQRTQQEDSAVYLCASSRAQGDRNFGPGTRLTVT.

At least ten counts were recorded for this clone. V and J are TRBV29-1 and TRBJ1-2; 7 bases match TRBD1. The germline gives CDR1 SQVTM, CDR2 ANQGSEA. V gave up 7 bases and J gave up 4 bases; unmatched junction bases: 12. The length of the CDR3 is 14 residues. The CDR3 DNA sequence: TGCAGCGGGTCGACAGGGACCGTCGGCTATGGCTACACCTTC. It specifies CSGSTGTVGYGYTF. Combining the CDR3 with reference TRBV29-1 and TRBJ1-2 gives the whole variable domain SAVISQKPSRDICQRGTSLTIQCQVDSQVTMMFWYRQQPGQSLTLIATANQGSEATYESGFVIDKFPISRPNLTFSTLTVSNMSPEDSSIYLCSGSTGTVGYGYTFGSGTRLTVV.

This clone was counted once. For the CDR3, the DNA is TGTGCCAGCAGCGTGACAGGGGGCTTTATCGATACGCAGTATTTT. This translates into CASSVTGGFIDTQYF. The chain joins TRBV9 to TRBJ2-3; 10 positions match TRBD1. Germline values: CDR1 SGDLS, CDR2 YYNGEE. V shed 2 bases, J shed 6 bases, and the junction held 6 bases outside the gene matches. CDR3 length: 15 residues.

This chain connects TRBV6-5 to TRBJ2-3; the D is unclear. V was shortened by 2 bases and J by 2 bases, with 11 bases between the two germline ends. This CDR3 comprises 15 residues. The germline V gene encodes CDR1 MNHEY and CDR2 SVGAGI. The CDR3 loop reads CASSYELPPTDTQYF. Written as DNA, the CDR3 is TGTGCCAGCAGTTACGAGTTGCCTCCCACAGATACGCAGTATTTT.

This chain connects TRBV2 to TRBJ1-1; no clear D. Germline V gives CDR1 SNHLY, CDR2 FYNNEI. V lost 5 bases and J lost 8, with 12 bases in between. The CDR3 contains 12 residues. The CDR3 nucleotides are TGTGCCAGCAGTTACTACGGCAGCGAAGCTTTCTTT. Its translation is CASSYYGSEAFF. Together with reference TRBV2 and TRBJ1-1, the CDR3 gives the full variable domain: EPEVTQTPSHQVTQMGQEVILRCVPISNHLYFYWYRQILGQKVEFLVSFYNNEISEKSEIFDDQFSVERPDGSNFTLKIRSTKLEDSAMYFCASSYYGSEAFFGQGTRLTVV.

CDR3 coding DNA: TGTGCCAGCAGGGGCCCCCGGGGAACCGGGGAGCTGTTTTTT. Its translation: CASRGPRGTGELFF. This chain uses TRBV28 with TRBJ2-2, with D perhaps matching TRBD2 (5 bases). Trimming left V 6 bases short and J 5 bases short, with 13 bases between. The germline CDR1 and CDR2 sequences are MDHEN and SYDVKM. The CDR3 loop spans 14 amino acids.

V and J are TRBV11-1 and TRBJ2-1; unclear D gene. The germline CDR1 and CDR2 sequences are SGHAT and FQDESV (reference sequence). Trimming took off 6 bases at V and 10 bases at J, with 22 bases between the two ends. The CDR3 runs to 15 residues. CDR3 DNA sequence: TGTGCCAGCAGAGTCAATTCGCTAGGCAAGGGAGAGCAGTTCTTC. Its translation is CASRVNSLGKGEQFF.

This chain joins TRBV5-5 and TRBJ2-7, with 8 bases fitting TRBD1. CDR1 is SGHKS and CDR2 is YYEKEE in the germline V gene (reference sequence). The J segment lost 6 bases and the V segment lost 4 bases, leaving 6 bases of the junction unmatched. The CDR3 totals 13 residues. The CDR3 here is CASSRQGSFEQYF. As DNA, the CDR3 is TGTGCCAGCAGCCGACAGGGGAGCTTCGAGCAGTACTTC.

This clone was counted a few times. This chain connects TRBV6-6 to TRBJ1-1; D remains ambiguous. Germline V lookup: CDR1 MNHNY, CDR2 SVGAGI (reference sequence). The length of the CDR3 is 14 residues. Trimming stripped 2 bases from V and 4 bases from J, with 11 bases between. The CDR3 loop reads CASSYVPGFTEAFF. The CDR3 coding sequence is TGTGCCAGCAGTTACGTTCCGGGGTTCACTGAAGCTTTCTTT.

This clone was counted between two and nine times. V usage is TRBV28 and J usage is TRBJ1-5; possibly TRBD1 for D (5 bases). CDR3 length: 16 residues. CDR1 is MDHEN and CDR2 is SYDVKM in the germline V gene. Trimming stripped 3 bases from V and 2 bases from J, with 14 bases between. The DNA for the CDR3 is TGTGCCAGCAGTTTGGCGGGGGGAGGGGGCAATCAGCCCCAGCATTTT. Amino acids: CASSLAGGGGNQPQHF.

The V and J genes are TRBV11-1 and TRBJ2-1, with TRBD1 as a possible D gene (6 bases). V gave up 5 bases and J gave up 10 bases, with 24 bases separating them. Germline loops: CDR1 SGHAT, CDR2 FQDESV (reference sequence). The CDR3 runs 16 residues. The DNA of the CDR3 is TGTGCCAGCAGCCGGTACGGGGAAGGGGGTGGCGGCGAGCAGTTCTTC. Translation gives CASSRYGEGGGGEQFF.

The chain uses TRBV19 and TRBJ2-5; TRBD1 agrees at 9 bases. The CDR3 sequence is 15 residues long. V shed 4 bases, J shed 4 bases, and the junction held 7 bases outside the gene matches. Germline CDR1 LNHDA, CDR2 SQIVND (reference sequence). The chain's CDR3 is CASSTRQGVRETQYF. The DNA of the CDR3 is TGTGCCAGTAGTACGAGACAGGGGGTCAGAGAGACCCAGTACTTC.

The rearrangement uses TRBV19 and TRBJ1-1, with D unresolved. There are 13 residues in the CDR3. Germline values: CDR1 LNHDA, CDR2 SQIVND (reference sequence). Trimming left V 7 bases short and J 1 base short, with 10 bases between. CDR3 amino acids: CASTPQRNTEAFF. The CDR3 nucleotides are TGTGCCAGTACCCCTCAGAGGAACACTGAAGCTTTCTTT.

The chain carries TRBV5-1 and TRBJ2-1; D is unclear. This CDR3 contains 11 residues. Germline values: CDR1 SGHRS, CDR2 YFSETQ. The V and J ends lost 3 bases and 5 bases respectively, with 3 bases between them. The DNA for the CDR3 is TGCGCCAGCAGCTGGGACAATGAGCAGTTCTTC. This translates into CASSWDNEQFF.

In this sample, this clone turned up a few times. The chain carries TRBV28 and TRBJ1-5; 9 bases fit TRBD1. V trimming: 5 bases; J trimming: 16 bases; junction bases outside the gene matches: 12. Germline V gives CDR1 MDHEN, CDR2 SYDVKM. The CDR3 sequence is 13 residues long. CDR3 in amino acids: CASSGDLDRGPHF. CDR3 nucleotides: TGTGCCAGCAGTGGGGACCTGGACAGGGGCCCCCATTTT.

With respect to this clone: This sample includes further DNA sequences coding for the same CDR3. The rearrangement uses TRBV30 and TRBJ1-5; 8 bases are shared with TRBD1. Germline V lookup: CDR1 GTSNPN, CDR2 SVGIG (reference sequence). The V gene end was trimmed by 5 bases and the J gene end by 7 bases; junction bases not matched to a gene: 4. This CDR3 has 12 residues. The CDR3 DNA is TGTGCCTGGGCAGGGGGCGGCCAGCCCCAGCATTTT. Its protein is CAWAGGGQPQHF.

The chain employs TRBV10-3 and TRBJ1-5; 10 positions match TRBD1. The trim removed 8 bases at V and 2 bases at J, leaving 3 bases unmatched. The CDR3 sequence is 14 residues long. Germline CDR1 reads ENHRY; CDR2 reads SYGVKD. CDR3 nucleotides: TGTGCCATCGGAGACAGGGGGCGCAATCAGCCCCAGCATTTT. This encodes CAIGDRGRNQPQHF.

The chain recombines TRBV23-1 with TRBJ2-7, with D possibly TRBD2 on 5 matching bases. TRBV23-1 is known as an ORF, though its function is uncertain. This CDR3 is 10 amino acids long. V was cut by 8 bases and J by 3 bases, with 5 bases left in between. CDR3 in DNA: TGCGCCAGCGGACTCTACGAGCAGTACTTC. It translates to CASGLYEQYF.

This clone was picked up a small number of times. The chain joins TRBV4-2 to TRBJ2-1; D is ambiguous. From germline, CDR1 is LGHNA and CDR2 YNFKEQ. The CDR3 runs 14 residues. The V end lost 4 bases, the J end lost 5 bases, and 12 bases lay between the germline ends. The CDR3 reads CASSRRGVDNEQFF. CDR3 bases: TGTGCCAGCAGCCGTAGAGGAGTAGACAATGAGCAGTTCTTC.

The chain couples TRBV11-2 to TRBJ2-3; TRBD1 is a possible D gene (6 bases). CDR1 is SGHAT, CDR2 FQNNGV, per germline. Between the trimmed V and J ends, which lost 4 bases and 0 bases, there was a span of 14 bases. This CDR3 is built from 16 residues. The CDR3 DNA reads TGTGCCAGCAGCTCACCAGGGGAGCACAGCACAGATACGCAGTATTTT. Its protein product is CASSSPGEHSTDTQYF.

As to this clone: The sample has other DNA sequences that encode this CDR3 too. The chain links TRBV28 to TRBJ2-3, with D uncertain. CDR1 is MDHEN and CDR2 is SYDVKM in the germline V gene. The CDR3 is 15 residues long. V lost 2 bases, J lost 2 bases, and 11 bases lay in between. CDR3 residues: CASSLRPSVTDTQYF. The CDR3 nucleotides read TGTGCCAGCAGTTTAAGACCGTCGGTCACAGATACGCAGTATTTT.

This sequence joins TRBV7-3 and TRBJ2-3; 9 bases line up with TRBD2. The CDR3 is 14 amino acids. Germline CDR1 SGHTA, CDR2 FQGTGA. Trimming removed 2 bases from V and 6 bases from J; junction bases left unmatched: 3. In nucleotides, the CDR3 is TGTGCCAGCAGCTTACGGCTAGCGGGGGATACGCAGTATTTT. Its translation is CASSLRLAGDTQYF. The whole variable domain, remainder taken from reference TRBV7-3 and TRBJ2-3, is GAGVSQTPSNKVTEKGKYVELRCDPISGHTALYWYRQSLGQGPEFLIYFQGTGAADDSGLPNDRFFAVRPEGSVSTLKIQRTERGDSAVYLCASSLRLAGDTQYFGPGTRLTVL.

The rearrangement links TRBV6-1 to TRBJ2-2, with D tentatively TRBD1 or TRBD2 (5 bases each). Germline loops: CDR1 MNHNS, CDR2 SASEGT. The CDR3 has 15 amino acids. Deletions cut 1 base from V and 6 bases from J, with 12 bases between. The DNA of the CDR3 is TGTGCCAGCAGTGAAGGGGGCTCAGCGGCCGGGGAGCTGTTTTTT. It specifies CASSEGGSAAGELFF.

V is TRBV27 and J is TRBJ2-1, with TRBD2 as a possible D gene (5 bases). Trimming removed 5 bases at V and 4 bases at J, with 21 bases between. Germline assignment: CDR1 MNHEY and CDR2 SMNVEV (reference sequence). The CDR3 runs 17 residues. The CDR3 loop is CASSRLLATSGYNEQFF. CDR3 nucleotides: TGTGCCAGCAGTCGACTCTTAGCGACAAGTGGGTACAATGAGCAGTTCTTC.

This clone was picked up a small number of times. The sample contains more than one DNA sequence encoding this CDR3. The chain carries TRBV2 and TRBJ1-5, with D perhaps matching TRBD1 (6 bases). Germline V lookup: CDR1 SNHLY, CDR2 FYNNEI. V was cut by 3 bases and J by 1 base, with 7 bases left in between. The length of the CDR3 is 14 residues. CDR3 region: CASSDRGSNQPQHF. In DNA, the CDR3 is TGTGCCAGCAGTGACAGGGGAAGCAATCAGCCCCAGCATTTT.

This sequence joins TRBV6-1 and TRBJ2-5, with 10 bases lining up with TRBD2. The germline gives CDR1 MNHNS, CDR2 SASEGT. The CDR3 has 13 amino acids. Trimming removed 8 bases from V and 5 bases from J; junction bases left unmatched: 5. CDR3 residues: CASSLAGLETQYF. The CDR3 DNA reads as TGTGCCAGCTCACTAGCGGGACTGGAGACCCAGTACTTC.

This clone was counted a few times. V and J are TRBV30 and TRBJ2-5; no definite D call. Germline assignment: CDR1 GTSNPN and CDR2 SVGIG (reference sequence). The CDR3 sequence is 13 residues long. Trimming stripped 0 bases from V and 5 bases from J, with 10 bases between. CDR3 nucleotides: TGTGCCTGGAGTGTCACTCTGGGGGAGACCCAGTACTTC. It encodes CAWSVTLGETQYF. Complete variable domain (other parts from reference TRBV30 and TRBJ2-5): SQTIHQWPATLVQPVGSPLSLECTVEGTSNPNLYWYRQAAGRGLQLLFYSVGIGQISSEVPQNLSASRPQDRQFILSSKKLLLSDSGFYLCAWSVTLGETQYFGPGTRLLVL.